The 5 T cell receptor beta chains given below trace back to one sample, sequenced in a study of T-cell memory formation after mild COVID-19. TCRdb redid the calling of the 5' RACE reads with MiXCR, one entry per CDR3 protein. Of a few hundred thousand distinct CDR3 sequences in the sample, approximately 25% were seen once. Specimen: PBMCs or a T cell subset sorted from them (not recorded which). All receptors come from an adult woman who had mild COVID-19 (a few samples of this study predate the infection). Cell type and time point are not known.

The V call is TRBV12-3 or TRBV12-4, the J call TRBJ2-4; 11 nucleotides match TRBD2. The CDR3 has 18 residues. Trimming removed 3 bases from V and 4 bases from J; junction bases left unmatched: 11. The CDR3 here is CASSFKLSSGRGKNIQYF. CDR3 in DNA: TGTGCCAGCAGTTTCAAATTGAGTAGCGGGAGGGGTAAAAACATTCAGTACTTC.

The chain uses TRBV20-1 and TRBJ2-1; TRBD2 matches 11 bases. This CDR3 region has 13 residues. J was trimmed by 7 bases and V by 4 bases; bases with no gene match: 3. Germline V gene sequence: CDR1 DFQATT, CDR2 SNEGSKA (reference sequence). The CDR3 DNA reads as TGCAGTGCTACGGGACTAGCGGTTAATGAGCAGTTCTTC. Encoded protein: CSATGLAVNEQFF.

V and J are TRBV15 and TRBJ2-7; D might be TRBD1 (5 bases). CDR3 length equals 15 residues. CDR1 is LNHNV, CDR2 YYDKDF, per germline (reference sequence). V was pared by 1 base and J by 0 bases, with 10 bases between. The CDR3 region is CATSRARDSSYEQYF. For the CDR3, the DNA is TGTGCCACCAGCAGAGCCCGCGACAGCTCCTACGAGCAGTACTTC.

A few counts support this clonotype. This chain connects TRBV4-1 to TRBJ1-2; 9 bases line up with TRBD1. This CDR3 spans 14 amino acids. V gave up 4 bases and J gave up 2 bases; unmatched junction bases: 2. Germline V gene sequence: CDR1 MGHRA, CDR2 YSYEKL. The CDR3 sequence is CASSRDRGNYGYTF. CDR3 sequence (DNA): TGCGCCAGCAGCCGAGACAGGGGGAACTATGGCTACACCTTC.

The chain uses TRBV4-2 and TRBJ2-7; 9 bases fit TRBD2. V trimming: 1 base; J trimming: 0 bases; junction bases outside the gene matches: 16. There are 20 residues in the CDR3. The germline V gene encodes CDR1 LGHNA and CDR2 YNFKEQ. In DNA, the CDR3 is TGTGCCAGCAGCCAAGCCCTCACTAGCGGGTGGCTTAGGAGCTCCTACGAGCAGTACTTC. Protein product: CASSQALTSGWLRSSYEQYF.